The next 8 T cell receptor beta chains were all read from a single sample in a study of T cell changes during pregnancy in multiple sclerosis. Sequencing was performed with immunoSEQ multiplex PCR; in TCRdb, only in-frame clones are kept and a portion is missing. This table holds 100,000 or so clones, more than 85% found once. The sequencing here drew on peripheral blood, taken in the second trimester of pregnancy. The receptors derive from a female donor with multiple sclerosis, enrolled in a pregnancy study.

The CDR3 bases are TGCGCCAGCAGCTGGACTAGTATCGCCGCAGATACGCAGTATTTT. It specifies CASSWTSIAADTQYF. The chain carries TRBV5-1 and TRBJ2-3; the match to TRBD2 covers 7 bases. Germline V gives CDR1 SGHRS, CDR2 YFSETQ. The ends lost 3 bases at V and 4 bases at J; junction bases unmatched: 8. The CDR3 covers 15 residues.

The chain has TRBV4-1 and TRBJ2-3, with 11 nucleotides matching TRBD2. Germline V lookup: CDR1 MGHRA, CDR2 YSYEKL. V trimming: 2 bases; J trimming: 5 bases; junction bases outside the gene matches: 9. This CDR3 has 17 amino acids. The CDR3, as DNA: TGCGCCAGCAGCCAAAAGGAGCTAGCGGGGGGAAGAGATACGCAGTATTTT. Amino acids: CASSQKELAGGRDTQYF.

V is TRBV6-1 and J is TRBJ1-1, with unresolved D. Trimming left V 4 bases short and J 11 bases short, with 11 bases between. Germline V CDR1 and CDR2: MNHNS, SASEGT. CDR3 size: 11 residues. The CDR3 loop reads CASSGPEGAFF. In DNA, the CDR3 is TGTGCCAGCAGTGGGCCGGAGGGTGCTTTCTTT.

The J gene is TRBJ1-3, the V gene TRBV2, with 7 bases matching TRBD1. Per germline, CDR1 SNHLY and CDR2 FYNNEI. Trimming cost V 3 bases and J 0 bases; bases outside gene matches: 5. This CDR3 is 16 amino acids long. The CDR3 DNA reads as TGTGCCAGCAGTGATTGGGGACAGCTCTCTGGAAACACCATATATTTT. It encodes CASSDWGQLSGNTIYF.

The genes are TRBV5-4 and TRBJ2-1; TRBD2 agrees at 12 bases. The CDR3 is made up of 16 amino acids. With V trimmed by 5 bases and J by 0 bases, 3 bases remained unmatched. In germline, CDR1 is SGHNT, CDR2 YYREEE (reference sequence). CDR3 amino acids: CASSLAGGRSYNEQFF. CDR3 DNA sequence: TGTGCCAGCAGTCTAGCGGGAGGGCGCTCCTACAATGAGCAGTTCTTC. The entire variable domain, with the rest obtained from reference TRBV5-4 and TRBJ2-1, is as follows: ETGVTQSPTHLIKTRGQQVTLRCSSQSGHNTVSWYQQALGQGPQFIFQYYREEENGRGNFPPRFSGLQFPNYSSELNVNALELDDSALYLCASSLAGGRSYNEQFFGPGTRLTVL.

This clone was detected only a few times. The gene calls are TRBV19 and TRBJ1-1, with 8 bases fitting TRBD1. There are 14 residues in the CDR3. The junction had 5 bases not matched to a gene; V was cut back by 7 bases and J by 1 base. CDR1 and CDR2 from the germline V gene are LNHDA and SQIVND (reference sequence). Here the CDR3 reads CASISTGENTEAFF. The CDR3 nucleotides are TGTGCCAGTATTTCGACAGGGGAGAACACTGAAGCTTTCTTT.

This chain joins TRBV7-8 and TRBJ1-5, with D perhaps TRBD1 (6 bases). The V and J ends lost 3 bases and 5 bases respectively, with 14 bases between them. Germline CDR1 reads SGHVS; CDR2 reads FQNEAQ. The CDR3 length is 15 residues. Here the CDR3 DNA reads TGTGCCAGCAGCTTGTCACAGGGCCCCGATCAGCCCCAGCATTTT. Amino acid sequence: CASSLSQGPDQPQHF.

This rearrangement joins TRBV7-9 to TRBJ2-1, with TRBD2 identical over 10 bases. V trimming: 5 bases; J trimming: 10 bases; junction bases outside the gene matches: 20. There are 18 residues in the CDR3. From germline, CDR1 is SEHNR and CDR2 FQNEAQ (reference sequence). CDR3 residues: CASSPGGRVSTSGREQFF. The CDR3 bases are TGTGCCAGCAGCCCAGGAGGTCGTGTCTCGACTAGCGGGCGAGAGCAGTTCTTC.